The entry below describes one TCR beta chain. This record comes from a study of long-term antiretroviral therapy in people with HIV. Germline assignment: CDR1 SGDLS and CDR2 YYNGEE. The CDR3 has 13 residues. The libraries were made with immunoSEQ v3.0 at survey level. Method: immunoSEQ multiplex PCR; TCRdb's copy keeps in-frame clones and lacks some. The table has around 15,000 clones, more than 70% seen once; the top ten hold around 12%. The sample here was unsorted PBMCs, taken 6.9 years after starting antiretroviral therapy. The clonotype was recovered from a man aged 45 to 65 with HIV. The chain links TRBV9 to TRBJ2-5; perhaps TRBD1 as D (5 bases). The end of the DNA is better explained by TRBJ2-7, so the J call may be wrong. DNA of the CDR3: TGTGCCAGCAGCGTAGACAGGACCTACGAGCAGTACTTC. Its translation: CASSVDRTYEQYF.